A selection of T cell receptor beta chains follows, all from one sample in a study of neurological immune-mediated disorders. TCRdb called the 5' RACE reads again in MiXCR, with one record for every CDR3 protein. The data show more than 70,000 distinct CDR3 sequences, over 9% seen once. Source material: PBMCs. The receptors come from a man in his forties in good health. Each CDR3 is given with its conserved first and last residue. Each record gives: clone size, J gene, V gene, D gene, CDR3 DNA, CDR3 protein. D genes are given only for firm matches. The size field is filled for only some rows; it gives once, few, many or a size class.

many	TRBJ2-5	TRBV7-2	TRBD2	TGTGCCAGCAGCCGGCCCGTGACTAGCGGGGGAAAAGGTCGGGGAGAGACCCAGTACTTC	CASSRPVTSGGKGRGETQYF
many	TRBJ2-1	TRBV12-3/TRBV12-4	TRBD2	TGTGCCAGCAGTACAGACTTAGCGGGAGTAAACTACAATGAGCAGTTCTTC	CASSTDLAGVNYNEQFF
many	TRBJ2-3	TRBV12-3/TRBV12-4	TRBD1	TGTGCCAGCCGAGAGGAACAGGGGGCAACACGAGATACGCAGTATTTT	CASREEQGATRDTQYF
many	TRBJ2-3	TRBV7-9	NA	TGTGCCAGCAGCTTAGATAGGGGAGCTAGCACAGATACGCAGTATTTT	CASSLDRGASTDTQYF
many	TRBJ2-3	TRBV7-8	NA	TGTGCCAGCGTCAGAACCGTTCGAATGGTTACAGATACGCAGTATTTT	CASVRTVRMVTDTQYF
NA	TRBJ2-3	TRBV24-1	NA	TGTGCCACCAGTGATTTATCTTTCAATCCGGATACGCAGTATTTT	CATSDLSFNPDTQYF
many	TRBJ1-1	TRBV6-5	TRBD1	TGTGCCAGCAGTAGGACGACAGGGGAGAGGTTGGGAGCTTTCTTT	CASSRTTGERLGAFF
many	TRBJ2-7	TRBV2	NA	TGTGCCAGCAGTCCGGGACACCAACGGGAGCAGTACTTC	CASSPGHQREQYF
many	TRBJ2-4	TRBV5-1	NA	TGCGCCAGCAGCTTGGGCGGCCAGTTGAAAAACATTCAGTACTTC	CASSLGGQLKNIQYF
many	TRBJ2-6	TRBV6-1	TRBD2	TGTGCCAGCACCCCCCTCCTCGGACTAGCTATATCTGGGGCCAACGTCCTGACTTTC	CASTPLLGLAISGANVLTF
many	TRBJ2-1	TRBV20-1	NA	TGCAGTGCCCGCCCGACCCGGTGGTCCTACAATGAGCAGTTCTTC	CSARPTRWSYNEQFF
many	TRBJ2-2	TRBV6-5	TRBD2	TGTGCCAGCAGTCATCCTAGCGGGAGGGCCACCGGGGAGCTGTTTTTT	CASSHPSGRATGELFF
many	TRBJ2-1	TRBV12-3/TRBV12-4	NA	TGTGCCAGCAGCTTCGGGTCCCACAATGAGCAGTTCTTC	CASSFGSHNEQFF
NA	TRBJ1-5	TRBV29-1	TRBD1	TGCAGCGTTCAGGGGGCCCCCAATCAGCCCCAGCATTTT	CSVQGAPNQPQHF
many	TRBJ1-1	TRBV29-1	NA	TGCAGCGTTGAAAGGGATGGGGCCGACTGGGGCACTGAAGCTTTCTTT	CSVERDGADWGTEAFF
NA	TRBJ2-5	TRBV7-2	NA	TGTGCCAGCAGCCGCAAAACCGCAGAGACCAAGTACTTC	CASSRKTAETKYF
NA	TRBJ2-1	TRBV10-3	TRBD2	TGTGCCATCCAGACTAGCGGGGGGGATACGCAGTTCTTC	CAIQTSGGDTQFF
many	TRBJ2-4	TRBV5-5	NA	TGTGCCAGCTCCGGGTCTCTACGCGGGAACATTCAGTACTTC	CASSGSLRGNIQYF
many	TRBJ2-5	TRBV20-1	TRBD2	TGCAGTGCTAGAGCCCGACTAGCCCGAGAGACCCAGTACTTC	CSARARLARETQYF
many	TRBJ2-7	TRBV7-2	NA	TGTGCCAGCAGCCCTCTGGGGCCACTGGCGGGGTACGAGCAGTACTTC	CASSPLGPLAGYEQYF
NA	TRBJ2-1	TRBV7-2	TRBD2	TGTGTCAGCAGCTTAGGACTAGCGGGGAGGTTCTTC	CVSSLGLAGRFF
many	TRBJ2-7	TRBV29-1	NA	TGCAGCGTTCTTACCGAGCAGTACTTC	CSVLTEQYF
many	TRBJ2-7	TRBV29-1	NA	TGCAGCGTTGGTTTGTACCTACCCTACGAGCAGTACTTC	CSVGLYLPYEQYF
many	TRBJ2-3	TRBV6-6	NA	TGTGCCAGCAGTCAGGGAGGGGGCCCAGATACGCAGTATTTT	CASSQGGGPDTQYF
NA	TRBJ1-1	TRBV5-1	NA	TGCGCCAGCAGCTTGGGCCTGGGTGGAGGGCTGAACACTGAAGCTCTCTTT	CASSLGLGGGLNTEALF
many	TRBJ2-6	TRBV12-3/TRBV12-4	NA	TGTGCCAGCAGTCTACCCTCGAAGACATCCTATAAAGCAGGGGCCAACGTCCTGACTTTC	CASSLPSKTSYKAGANVLTF
many	TRBJ2-7	TRBV5-1	NA	TGCGCCAGCAGGGATACCAGATACGAGCAGTACTTC	CASRDTRYEQYF
many	TRBJ1-5	TRBV15	NA	TGTGCCACCAGCCTTCAGGGGTATCAGCCCCAGCATTTT	CATSLQGYQPQHF
many	TRBJ2-7	TRBV6-1	TRBD1	TGTGCCAGCGGGAGGACAGGGGGCTTCTACGAGCAGTACTTC	CASGRTGGFYEQYF
many	TRBJ1-1	TRBV5-1	NA	TGCGCCAGCAGCCCGCAGGGAATGAACACTGAAGCTTTCTTT	CASSPQGMNTEAFF
many	TRBJ2-2	TRBV9	TRBD2	TGTGCCAGCAGCCCATTCAGCGGGGGGGCCGGGGAGCTGTTTTTT	CASSPFSGGAGELFF
many	TRBJ2-3	TRBV9	NA	TGTGCCAGCAGCGTGGGGACTTCCCCCGGCACAGATACGCAGTATTTT	CASSVGTSPGTDTQYF
few	TRBJ2-7	TRBV28	NA	TGTGCCAGCAGTTTTCTGGTGAAGGGGAACTCGACAGCGCTAGACGAGCAGTACTTC	CASSFLVKGNSTALDEQYF
many	TRBJ2-1	TRBV5-1	TRBD2	TGCGCCAGCAGCCCGAGGACTAGCGGGAGCGGGAGTGAGCAGTTCTTC	CASSPRTSGSGSEQFF
NA	TRBJ1-5	TRBV19	NA	TGTGCCAGTAGTCGAGGAGAGTGGAATCAGCCCCAGCATTTT	CASSRGEWNQPQHF